The 17 T cell receptor beta chains below all came from one sample that was sequenced in a study of cytomegalovirus exposure and HLA in healthy donors. 13 Jbeta primers and 60 Vbeta primers were used for the PCR. Assay used: immunoSEQ multiplex PCR; TCRdb lists only in-frame clones, some missing. The sample has around 140,000 clones; around 70% are singletons. The sample was PBMCs. The receptors derive from a male donor in good health and CMV-seronegative.

This chain uses TRBV27 with TRBJ2-7, with 9 nucleotides matching TRBD2. The CDR3 has 16 residues. The junction had 6 bases not matched to a gene; V was cut back by 3 bases and J by 0 bases. The germline gives CDR1 MNHEY, CDR2 SMNVEV (reference sequence). The CDR3 nucleotides are TGTGCCAGCAGTTTTTCTAGCGGGGCAAGCTCCTACGAGCAGTACTTC. This sequence encodes CASSFSSGASSYEQYF.

This clone was counted a single time. V usage is TRBV19 and J usage is TRBJ2-1, with D perhaps matching TRBD2 (5 bases). V shed 2 bases and J shed 3 bases, with 11 bases lying between them. The CDR3 runs to 15 residues. Germline-derived CDR1 and CDR2 are LNHDA and SQIVND (reference sequence). In DNA form, the CDR3 reads TGTGCCAGTAGTATAAACCTAGCAGACTACAATGAGCAGTTCTTC. This sequence encodes CASSINLADYNEQFF.

The chain links TRBV7-3 to TRBJ2-1; 10 positions match TRBD2. V lost 4 bases to trimming and J lost 8 bases; unmatched junction nucleotides: 8. Per the germline V gene, CDR1 is SGHTA and CDR2 is FQGTGA. The length of the CDR3 is 15 residues. Here the CDR3 reads CASSSSGGAYDEQFF. The CDR3 bases are TGTGCCAGCAGCTCCAGCGGGGGGGCCTATGATGAGCAGTTCTTC. Variable domain in full (rest from reference TRBV7-3 and TRBJ2-1): GAGVSQTPSNKVTEKGKYVELRCDPISGHTALYWYRQSLGQGPEFLIYFQGTGAADDSGLPNDRFFAVRPEGSVSTLKIQRTERGDSAVYLCASSSSGGAYDEQFFGPGTRLTVL.

The chain uses TRBV6-5 and TRBJ2-7, with D possibly TRBD2 on 7 matching bases. The CDR3 runs to 14 residues. Trimming removed 6 bases at V and 7 bases at J, with 19 bases between. Germline V gives CDR1 MNHEY, CDR2 SVGAGI. The CDR3 DNA reads as TGTGCCAGCAGCGCTGTGGGGGGGGCGGGGGAGCAGTACTTC. Its protein product is CASSAVGGAGEQYF.

The J gene is TRBJ1-2, the V gene TRBV28; the D is unclear. Between the trimmed V and J ends, which lost 5 bases and 0 bases, there was a span of 7 bases. Germline V gene sequence: CDR1 MDHEN, CDR2 SYDVKM. The length of the CDR3 is 13 residues. CDR3 protein: CASSHKPNYGYTF. For the CDR3, the DNA is TGTGCCAGCAGTCACAAACCTAACTATGGCTACACCTTC.

The chain couples TRBV11-2 to TRBJ2-7, with a possible D match to TRBD1 (5 bases). The germline V gene has CDR1 SGHAT and CDR2 FQNNGV. V lost 4 bases and J lost 2, with 12 bases in between. This CDR3 comprises 14 residues. The CDR3 here is CASSSHQGPYEQYF. The DNA for the CDR3 is TGTGCCAGCAGCTCCCATCAGGGTCCCTACGAGCAGTACTTC. The whole variable domain, filled in from reference TRBV11-2 and TRBJ2-7, reads EAGVAQSPRYKIIEKRQSVAFWCNPISGHATLYWYQQILGQGPKLLIQFQNNGVVDDSQLPKDRFSAERLKGVDSTLKIQPAKLEDSAVYLCASSSHQGPYEQYFGPGTRLTVT.

This chain connects TRBV18 to TRBJ2-1, with 7 bases fitting TRBD2. V lost 2 bases to trimming and J lost 2 bases; unmatched junction nucleotides: 6. Per germline, CDR1 KGHSH and CDR2 LQKENI. The CDR3 runs to 16 residues. The CDR3 sequence is CASSPGTRGAYNEQFF. The CDR3 region has the DNA TGTGCCAGCTCACCAGGAACCCGGGGGGCCTACAATGAGCAGTTCTTC. The whole variable domain, remainder taken from reference TRBV18 and TRBJ2-1, is NAGVMQNPRHLVRRRGQEARLRCSPMKGHSHVYWYRQLPEEGLKFMVYLQKENIIDESGMPKERFSAEFPKEGPSILRIQQVVRGDSAAYFCASSPGTRGAYNEQFFGPGTRLTVL.

This chain joins TRBV27 and TRBJ1-1; D call uncertain. The CDR3 runs 15 residues. The germline V gene encodes CDR1 MNHEY and CDR2 SMNVEV (reference sequence). Trimming took off 1 base at V and 4 bases at J, with 13 bases between the two ends. This chain's CDR3 is CASSLYADTSTEAFF. DNA for the CDR3: TGTGCCAGCAGTTTATATGCAGATACATCCACTGAAGCTTTCTTT.

This clone occurred a few times. The rearrangement joins TRBV7-6 to TRBJ2-5, with TRBD2 matching over 8 bases. After removal of 1 base from V and 5 bases from J, the junction contained 3 bases not matched to a gene. This CDR3 comprises 14 residues. Germline V gives CDR1 SGHVS, CDR2 FNYEAQ. This chain's CDR3 is CASSLDGRGETQYF. For the CDR3, the DNA is TGTGCCAGCAGCTTAGACGGGAGGGGGGAGACCCAGTACTTC. Supplemented by reference TRBV7-6 and TRBJ2-5, the full variable domain reads GAGVSQSPRYKVTKRGQDVALRCDPISGHVSLYWYRQALGQGPEFLTYFNYEAQQDKSGLPNDRFSAERPEGSISTLTIQRTEQRDSAMYRCASSLDGRGETQYFGPGTRLLVL.

In this sample, this clone turned up once. This chain links TRBV11-3 with TRBJ2-5, with 8 bases matching TRBD2. Germline CDR1 reads SGHNT; CDR2 reads YENEEA. V trimming: 5 bases; J trimming: 2 bases; junction bases outside the gene matches: 7. The CDR3 sequence is 15 residues long. The CDR3: CASSRGTRAQETQYF. CDR3 DNA sequence: TGTGCCAGCAGCAGAGGGACTAGGGCACAAGAGACCCAGTACTTC.

This clone was detected only once. The gene calls are TRBV7-2 and TRBJ2-4; 7 bases are shared with TRBD1. Germline assignment: CDR1 SGHTA and CDR2 FQGNSA. Trimming took 5 bases from V and 6 from J; bases not matched to a gene: 7. CDR3 size: 14 residues. For the CDR3, the DNA is TGTGCCAGCAGCCCAGGGGGTATCCGAAACATTCAGTACTTC. Protein: CASSPGGIRNIQYF.

A few counts support this clone. The rearrangement joins TRBV6-4 to TRBJ2-1, with 11 nucleotides matching TRBD1. The ends lost 0 bases at V and 6 bases at J; junction bases unmatched: 1. Germline V gene lookup returns CDR1 MRHNA and CDR2 SNTAGT. This CDR3 has 15 residues. CDR3: CASSDSGTGGNEQFF. The DNA for the CDR3 is TGTGCCAGCAGTGACTCCGGGACAGGGGGCAATGAGCAGTTCTTC.

This chain joins TRBV19 and TRBJ1-1, with a tentative D call TRBD1 (6 bases). Trimming pared 7 bases from V and 4 bases from J, leaving 13 bases between. The CDR3 consists of 13 residues. CDR1 LNHDA and CDR2 SQIVND come from the germline V gene (reference sequence). For the CDR3, the DNA is TGTGCCAGTACCTCTGGACAGATCACTGAAGCTTTCTTT. This codes for CASTSGQITEAFF. Combining the CDR3 with reference TRBV19 and TRBJ1-1 gives the whole variable domain DGGITQSPKYLFRKEGQNVTLSCEQNLNHDAMYWYRQDPGQGLRLIYYSQIVNDFQKGDIAEGYSVSREKKESFPLTVTSAQKNPTAFYLCASTSGQITEAFFGQGTRLTVV.

This clone has a handful of counts. V and J are TRBV10-3 and TRBJ2-7; D may be TRBD1 (5 bases). The V end lost 3 bases, the J end lost 3 bases, and 15 bases lay between the germline ends. This CDR3 contains 15 residues. Germline-derived CDR1 and CDR2 are ENHRY and SYGVKD. The CDR3 reads CAISDPKDTYYEQYF. The CDR3, as DNA: TGTGCCATCAGTGACCCCAAGGACACTTACTACGAGCAGTACTTC.

This clone has just a few counts. The CDR3 coding sequence is TGTGCCAGCAGCTTAGGTCAGAATCAGCCCCAGCATTTT. Translating it yields CASSLGQNQPQHF. This chain uses TRBV7-9 with TRBJ1-5; D is ambiguous. Germline assignment: CDR1 SEHNR and CDR2 FQNEAQ (reference sequence). CDR3 size: 13 residues. V was trimmed by 1 base and J by 4 bases, leaving 5 bases between them.

The chain links TRBV18 to TRBJ1-5; no definite D call. CDR1 KGHSH and CDR2 LQKENI come from the germline V gene. The CDR3 has 16 amino acids. Trimming removed 3 bases at V and 1 base at J, with 13 bases between. This chain's CDR3 is CASSPLPPGSNQPQHF. The CDR3 DNA reads as TGTGCCAGCTCACCCCTCCCCCCCGGGAGCAATCAGCCCCAGCATTTT.

The CDR3 nucleotides read TGTGCCAGCAGCTTGGAGGCCGGGGCGGGAGAGCAGTACTTC. Translated: CASSLEAGAGEQYF. The chain recombines TRBV5-4 with TRBJ2-7; a weak D match, TRBD2 (6 bases). This CDR3 has 14 residues. The germline gives CDR1 SGHNT, CDR2 YYREEE (reference sequence). The V gene lost 0 bases and the J gene lost 7 bases, with 14 bases spanning the gap.